This entry lists 11 T cell receptor beta chains sequenced from one sample in a study of blood T cell repertoires in COVID-19. Profiled with immunoSEQ multiplex PCR; TCRdb holds only in-frame clones, not every one. The repertoire holds some 110,000 clones, approximately 85% seen once, with roughly 1.4% in the top ten. Sequenced sample: peripheral blood. These TCRs come from a man in his forties with acute or convalescent COVID-19.

CDR3 in amino acids: CASSLGGFGEAFF. The CDR3, as DNA: TGTGCCAGCAGCTTAGGGGGTTTTGGTGAAGCTTTCTTT. This chain joins TRBV5-6 and TRBJ1-1; weak D call: TRBD1 (6 bases). The CDR3 is made up of 13 amino acids. V was clipped by 2 bases and J by 7 bases, with 12 bases between them. Germline V gene sequence: CDR1 SGHDT, CDR2 YYEEEE.

The gene calls are TRBV11-2 and TRBJ2-2, with a tentative D call TRBD2 (6 bases). The CDR3 spans 15 residues. From germline, CDR1 is SGHAT and CDR2 FQNNGV. Trimming left V 4 bases short and J 7 bases short, with 16 bases between. DNA for the CDR3: TGTGCCAGCAGCTGGGGGGTTGGCGGCAACGGGGAGCTGTTTTTT. Its protein product is CASSWGVGGNGELFF.

Of note for this clone: The junction departs from the called germline gene at one end, perhaps through a read error. This sequence joins TRBV3-1 (or the pseudogene TRBV3-2) and TRBJ2-2; 11 nucleotides agree with TRBD2. The CDR3 spans 15 residues. CDR1 is LGHDT, CDR2 YNNKEL, per germline (reference sequence). CDR3 sequence (DNA): TGTGCCAGCAGACGAGGGACTAGCGGCACGGGGGGGCTGTTTTTT. Translating it yields CASRRGTSGTGGLFF.

The J gene is TRBJ2-7, the V gene TRBV10-3; tentative D call: TRBD1 (5 bases). The CDR3 loop spans 15 amino acids. CDR1 is ENHRY, CDR2 SYGVKD, per germline. V was cut by 0 bases and J by 3 bases, with 12 bases left in between. DNA of the CDR3: TGTGCCATCAGTGAGTCAACAGGCGGTAGCTACGAGCAGTACTTC. As protein: CAISESTGGSYEQYF.

V usage is TRBV2 and J usage is TRBJ2-2; 7 positions match TRBD2. CDR3 size: 14 residues. V lost 10 bases to trimming and J lost 5 bases; unmatched junction nucleotides: 10. Germline lookup yields CDR1 SNHLY and CDR2 FYNNEI. The CDR3 coding sequence is TGTGCCATCCTGAGCGGGATAGGAACCGGGGAGCTGTTTTTT. This codes for CAILSGIGTGELFF. Together with reference TRBV2 and TRBJ2-2, the CDR3 gives the full variable domain: EPEVTQTPSHQVTQMGQEVILRCVPISNHLYFYWYRQILGQKVEFLVSFYNNEISEKSEIFDDQFSVERPDGSNFTLKIRSTKLEDSAMYFCAILSGIGTGELFFGEGSRLTVL.

This clone was observed a few times. The chain carries TRBV19 and TRBJ2-1; 9 bases agree with TRBD1. The length of the CDR3 is 13 residues. Germline V gives CDR1 LNHDA, CDR2 SQIVND (reference sequence). Trimming cost V 6 bases and J 7 bases; bases outside gene matches: 4. DNA for the CDR3: TGTGCCAGTAGATCCGGGACAGGGAATGAGCAGTTCTTC. Translated, it gives CASRSGTGNEQFF. Combining the CDR3 with reference TRBV19 and TRBJ2-1 gives the whole variable domain DGGITQSPKYLFRKEGQNVTLSCEQNLNHDAMYWYRQDPGQGLRLIYYSQIVNDFQKGDIAEGYSVSREKKESFPLTVTSAQKNPTAFYLCASRSGTGNEQFFGPGTRLTVL.

The chain combines TRBV11-2 with TRBJ1-2, with 8 positions matching TRBD1. In germline, CDR1 is SGHAT, CDR2 FQNNGV. V gave up 5 bases and J gave up 7 bases; unmatched junction bases: 6. This CDR3 has 13 amino acids. CDR3 sequence reads: CASSTGQGGGYTF. The CDR3 DNA reads as TGTGCCAGCAGCACCGGACAGGGAGGTGGCTACACCTTC. Drawing the rest from reference TRBV11-2 and TRBJ1-2, the complete variable domain is EAGVAQSPRYKIIEKRQSVAFWCNPISGHATLYWYQQILGQGPKLLIQFQNNGVVDDSQLPKDRFSAERLKGVDSTLKIQPAKLEDSAVYLCASSTGQGGGYTFGSGTRLTVV.

This clone was found a few times. The chain combines TRBV27 with TRBJ2-7; D ambiguous. CDR3 length: 14 amino acids. Trimming shortened V by 5 bases and J by 0 bases, and 11 bases separated the two germline ends. Germline values: CDR1 MNHEY, CDR2 SMNVEV (reference sequence). This CDR3 reads CASSRDWNSYEQYF. CDR3 in DNA: TGTGCCAGCAGTAGAGACTGGAACTCCTACGAGCAGTACTTC.

The CDR3 coding sequence is TGCGCCAGCAGCTCAGGACTAGCGGGAGTAAGGAATGAGCAGTTCTTC. Amino acid sequence: CASSSGLAGVRNEQFF. The V call is TRBV5-1, the J call TRBJ2-1; 13 bases fit TRBD2. The CDR3 consists of 16 residues. Germline lookup yields CDR1 SGHRS and CDR2 YFSETQ. V was clipped by 3 bases and J by 7 bases; unmatched bases: 7.

The chain has TRBV28 and TRBJ2-2, with D possibly being TRBD1 (5 bases). The V gene's germline CDR1 is MDHEN and CDR2 SYDVKM. V was clipped by 6 bases and J by 6 bases, with 17 bases between them. The CDR3 extends over 15 amino acids. In nucleotides, the CDR3 is TGTGCCAGCAGACTTTCAGCAGGGAAGGCCGGGGAGCTGTTTTTT. Translating it yields CASRLSAGKAGELFF.

The J gene is TRBJ2-2, the V gene TRBV28; 9 bases fit TRBD1. Per the germline V gene, CDR1 is MDHEN and CDR2 is SYDVKM. The CDR3 loop spans 18 amino acids. Trimming at V came to 2 bases and at J to 0 bases, leaving 7 bases not matched to a gene. The CDR3 loop reads CASSLILGQGPNTGELFF. DNA of the CDR3: TGTGCCAGCAGTTTAATTTTGGGACAGGGTCCGAACACCGGGGAGCTGTTTTTT. Full variable domain (outside the CDR3, taken from reference TRBV28 and TRBJ2-2): DVKVTQSSRYLVKRTGEKVFLECVQDMDHENMFWYRQDPGLGLRLIYFSYDVKMKEKGDIPEGYSVSREKKERFSLILESASTNQTSMYLCASSLILGQGPNTGELFFGEGSRLTVL.